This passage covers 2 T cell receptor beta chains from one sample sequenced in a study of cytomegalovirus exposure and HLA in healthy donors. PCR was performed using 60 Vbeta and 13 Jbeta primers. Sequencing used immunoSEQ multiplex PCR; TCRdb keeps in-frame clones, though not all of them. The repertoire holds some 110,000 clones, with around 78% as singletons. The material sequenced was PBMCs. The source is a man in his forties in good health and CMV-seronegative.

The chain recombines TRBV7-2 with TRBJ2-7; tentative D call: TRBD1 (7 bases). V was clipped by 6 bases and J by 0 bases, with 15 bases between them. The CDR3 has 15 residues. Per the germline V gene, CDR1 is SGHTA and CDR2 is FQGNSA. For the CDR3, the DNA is TGTGCCAGCAGGGTGGGGGGACAGCTCTCCTACGAGCAGTACTTC. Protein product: CASRVGGQLSYEQYF.

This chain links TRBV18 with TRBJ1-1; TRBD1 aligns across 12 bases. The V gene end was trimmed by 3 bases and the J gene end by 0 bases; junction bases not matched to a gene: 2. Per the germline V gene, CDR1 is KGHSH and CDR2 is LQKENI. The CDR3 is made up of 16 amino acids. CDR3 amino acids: CASSPGQGAMNTEAFF. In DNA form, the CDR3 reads TGTGCCAGCTCACCGGGACAGGGGGCCATGAACACTGAAGCTTTCTTT.